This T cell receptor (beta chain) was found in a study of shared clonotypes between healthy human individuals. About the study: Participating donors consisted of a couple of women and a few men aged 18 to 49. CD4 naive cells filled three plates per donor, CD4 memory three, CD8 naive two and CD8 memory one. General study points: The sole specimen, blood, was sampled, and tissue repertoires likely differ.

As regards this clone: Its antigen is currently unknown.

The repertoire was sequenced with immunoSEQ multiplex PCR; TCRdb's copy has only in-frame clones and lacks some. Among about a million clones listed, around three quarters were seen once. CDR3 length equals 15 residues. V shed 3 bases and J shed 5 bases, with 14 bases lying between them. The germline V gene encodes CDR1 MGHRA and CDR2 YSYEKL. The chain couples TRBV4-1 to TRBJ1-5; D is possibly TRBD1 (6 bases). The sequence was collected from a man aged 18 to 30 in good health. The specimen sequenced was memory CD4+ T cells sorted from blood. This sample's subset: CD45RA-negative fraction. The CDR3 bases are TGCGCCAGCAGCCATGAAGACAGGTCGGATCAGCCCCAGCATTTT. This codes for CASSHEDRSDQPQHF.